This T cell receptor (beta chain) was observed in a study of blood T cell repertoires in COVID-19. Study summary: T cells, B-cell-depleted T cells, or PBMCs supplied cDNA or gDNA.

Germline V CDR1 and CDR2: SGHVS, FNYEAQ. Losses at the gene ends were 2 bases for V and 8 bases for J; bases not matched to a gene: 6. The CDR3 is 15 amino acids. In the authors' methods: Amplifying reference gene primers gave estimates of nucleated cell counts. Sequencing was performed with immunoSEQ multiplex PCR; in TCRdb, only in-frame clones are kept and a portion is missing. V, J and clone size are taken as reported in that table, and D and trimming were inferred from the DNA itself. The repertoire includes 100,000 or so clones, around 87% of them detected once, and just under 20% sits in the top ten.

The V and J genes are TRBV7-6 and TRBJ2-1, with 10 bases fitting TRBD2. This TCR was sampled from a human donor in a cohort sampled during active COVID-19. Material: peripheral blood. The CDR3 coding sequence is TGTGCCAGCAGCTTATATGCTAGCGGGAGCCATGAGCAGTTCTTC. Translation gives CASSLYASGSHEQFF.